This T cell receptor beta chain was observed in a study of cytomegalovirus exposure and HLA in healthy donors. Regarding the study as a whole: Looking again later, the authors saw that most CMV-associated TCR beta chains seemed HLA-restricted. Highly shared sequence variants in one cluster were likely a sequencing artifact.

The CDR3 contains 15 residues. In germline, CDR1 is MNHNS, CDR2 SASEGT. Deletions cut 5 bases from V and 7 bases from J, with 18 bases between. Primers for the PCR totalled 60 Vbeta and 13 Jbeta. Assay used: immunoSEQ multiplex PCR; TCRdb lists only in-frame clones, some missing. The repertoire includes under 200,000 clones, about 80% of them detected once, and roughly 2.3% sits in the top ten. This clone came up many times. Its antigen is currently unknown. Sequencing input: PBMCs. The V and J genes are TRBV6-1 and TRBJ2-1; no clear D. This clonotype originated in a man aged 55 to 70 in good health and CMV-seronegative. CDR3 sequence (DNA): TGTGCCAGCAGTAGCGTCTCGCCCCCAGCGAATGAGCAGTTCTTC. This encodes CASSSVSPPANEQFF.